This is a list of T cell receptor beta chains from one sample in a study of cytomegalovirus exposure and HLA in healthy donors. The data were produced by immunoSEQ multiplex PCR, yet TCRdb's version contains in-frame clones alone and is incomplete. The sample yields some 160,000 clones, 65% to 80% seen once. The sample taken for sequencing was PBMCs. These receptor sequences come from a woman aged 30 to 39 in good health and CMV-seronegative. CDR3s include the opening cysteine and the closing phenylalanine or tryptophan. D genes are given only for firm matches. The size entry is marked missing in some rows and otherwise reads once, few, many or a size class.

17	once	TRBV14	TRBJ2-3	TRBD2	CASSQGRASGTTDTQYF	TGTGCCAGCAGCCAAGGGCGGGCTAGCGGAACCACAGATACGCAGTATTTT
16	-	TRBV7-8	TRBJ1-6	-	CASSLAGAGVGSPLHF	TGTGCCAGCAGCTTAGCGGGGGCAGGGGTTGGTTCACCCCTCCACTTT
15	-	TRBV11-2	TRBJ1-1	TRBD1	CASSLPGQGRSEAFF	TGTGCCAGCAGCTTACCGGGACAGGGGCGAAGTGAAGCTTTCTTT
14	-	TRBV7-9	TRBJ1-2	TRBD1	CASSHYRDRDGYTF	TGTGCCAGCAGCCACTACCGGGACAGGGATGGCTACACCTTC
16	-	TRBV29-1	TRBJ2-2	-	CSVEILEFANTGELFF	TGCAGCGTTGAAATATTAGAGTTCGCGAACACCGGGGAGCTGTTTTTT
14	-	TRBV28	TRBJ2-1	TRBD2	CASGYAPDGGKQFF	TGTGCCAGCGGATACGCCCCGGACGGGGGGAAGCAGTTCTTC
15	-	TRBV5-1	TRBJ1-2	-	CASSSTPGTPYGYTF	TGCGCCAGCAGCTCAACACCCGGGACACCCTATGGCTACACCTTC
17	few	TRBV15	TRBJ2-7	TRBD2	CATSRGFKAGGLGEQYF	TGTGCCACCAGCAGAGGGTTTAAAGCGGGAGGGCTGGGGGAGCAGTACTTC
13	few	TRBV6-4	TRBJ1-1	TRBD1	CASRSDRDTEAFF	TGTGCCAGCAGATCGGACAGGGACACTGAAGCTTTCTTT
15	-	TRBV7-8	TRBJ1-2	TRBD1	CASSDFDRERLGYTF	TGTGCCAGCAGCGATTTTGACAGGGAGCGCCTTGGCTACACCTTC
15	-	TRBV6-5	TRBJ1-1	TRBD1	CASSYSGTGDDEAFF	TGTGCCAGCAGTTACTCCGGCACAGGGGATGACGAAGCTTTCTTT
15	-	TRBV27	TRBJ2-7	TRBD2	CASSASGGASYEQYF	TGTGCCAGCAGTGCCAGCGGGGGGGCCTCCTACGAGCAGTACTTC
18	-	TRBV5-1	TRBJ2-1	TRBD2	CASSLAAGGPNRLNEQFF	TGCGCCAGCAGCTTGGCAGCGGGAGGGCCGAACCGGTTGAATGAGCAGTTCTTC
15	-	TRBV4-1	TRBJ1-1	TRBD1	CASSQNRGGDTEAFF	TGCGCCAGCAGCCAGAACAGGGGCGGGGACACTGAAGCTTTCTTT
16	-	TRBV7-9	TRBJ2-5	-	CASSLGGGSDQETQYF	TGTGCCAGCAGCTTAGGAGGAGGGTCCGACCAAGAGACCCAGTACTTC
15	-	TRBV11-3	TRBJ2-3	-	CASSPGVTPSDTQYF	TGTGCCAGCAGCCCCGGGGTCACTCCATCAGATACGCAGTATTTT
13	once	TRBV6-5	TRBJ2-7	-	CASRRISSYEQYF	TGTGCCAGCAGGAGGATTAGCTCCTACGAGCAGTACTTC
15	-	TRBV2	TRBJ2-4	TRBD2	CASSESASGGDIQYF	TGTGCCAGCAGTGAATCGGCTAGCGGGGGGGACATTCAGTACTTC
14	-	TRBV30	TRBJ1-2	-	CAWSAAAISRGYTF	TGTGCCTGGAGTGCGGCAGCGATCTCGAGAGGCTACACCTTC
12	-	TRBV2	TRBJ2-5	-	CASKKGEETQYF	TGTGCCAGCAAGAAGGGGGAAGAGACCCAGTACTTC
13	few	TRBV9	TRBJ1-1	TRBD1	CASSRTGGGEAFF	TGTGCCAGCAGCAGGACAGGGGGCGGGGAAGCTTTCTTT
15	-	TRBV4-3	TRBJ1-1	-	CASSQDWAGNTEAFF	TGCGCCAGCAGCCAAGATTGGGCGGGGAACACTGAAGCTTTCTTT
15	few	TRBV28	TRBJ2-7	TRBD2	CASSPLSGSRYEQYF	TGTGCCAGCAGTCCACTTAGCGGGAGTCGGTACGAGCAGTACTTC
14	once	TRBV7-2	TRBJ1-4	-	CASSWDRGGEKLFF	TGTGCCAGCAGCTGGGATCGGGGGGGGGAAAAACTGTTTTTT
14	-	TRBV7-9	TRBJ1-1	TRBD1	CASSWGTGYTEASF	TGTGCCAGCAGCTGGGGGACAGGATACACTGAAGCTTCCTTT
17	-	TRBV4-3	TRBJ1-1	-	CASSQGGGGLRDTEAFF	TGCGCCAGCAGCCAAGGGGGAGGAGGGCTACGGGACACTGAAGCTTTCTTT
12	-	TRBV19	TRBJ2-2	-	CASRLLTGELFF	TGTGCCAGTAGACTTCTTACCGGGGAGCTGTTTTTT
15	-	TRBV7-3	TRBJ1-6	-	CASSAQSTGNSPLHF	TGTGCCAGCAGCGCGCAATCAACTGGTAATTCACCCCTCCACTTT
15	-	TRBV15	TRBJ2-5	TRBD2	CATSRDLTSGREQYF	TGTGCCACCAGCAGAGATCTAACTAGCGGGAGGGAGCAGTACTTC
15	-	TRBV10-3	TRBJ1-1	-	CAISDGGRNSTEAFF	TGTGCCATCAGTGACGGGGGGAGGAATAGCACTGAAGCTTTCTTT
16	-	TRBV6-5	TRBJ1-2	-	CASSYQVPRGNYGYTF	TGTGCCAGCAGTTACCAGGTGCCCAGGGGAAACTATGGCTACACCTTC
16	-	TRBV7-3	TRBJ1-6	-	CASSLTGSHYNSPLHF	TGTGCCAGCAGCTTAACCGGGTCGCACTATAATTCACCCCTCCACTTT
17	-	TRBV21-1	TRBJ1-3	-	CASSKQGQTFSGNTIYF	TGTGCCAGCAGCAAACAGGGACAGACTTTCTCTGGAAACACCATATATTTT